The subject of this entry is one T cell receptor (beta chain). The sample belongs to a study of blood T cell repertoires in COVID-19. Overall study: COVID-19 samples collected from the United States, Italy and Spain covered acute and convalescent phases.

The CDR3 has 15 residues. Looked up from germline, CDR1 is MDHEN and CDR2 is SYDVKM. The trim removed 11 bases at V and 3 bases at J, leaving 11 bases unmatched. Under the authors' procedure: Reference gene primer amplification gave nucleated cell count estimates. TCRdb's copy holds only in-frame clones and misses some; the assay was immunoSEQ multiplex PCR. The V and J calls and the clone size are those of that table, but D and trimming were determined from the DNA. This table holds about 400,000 clones, around nine tenths found once. The chain joins TRBV28 to TRBJ1-3; TRBD1 matches 9 bases. The specimen was peripheral blood. This TCR derives from a human donor in a cohort sampled during active COVID-19. The CDR3 DNA follows: TGTGCCCATATGACAGGGGGTAAGGGTGGAAACACCATATATTTT. It yields the protein CAHMTGGKGGNTIYF.